Following are 3 T cell receptor beta chains from one sample sequenced in a study of cytomegalovirus exposure and HLA in healthy donors. Primers: 60 Vbeta forward and 13 Jbeta reverse. Method: immunoSEQ multiplex PCR; TCRdb's copy keeps in-frame clones and lacks some. Here the sample spans some 140,000 clones, nearly 80% being singletons. What was sequenced was PBMCs. The receptors here all came from a young man in good health and CMV-seronegative.

V and J are TRBV5-4 and TRBJ2-1; a weak D match, TRBD1 (6 bases). Trimming left V 4 bases short and J 3 bases short, with 14 bases between. Per germline, CDR1 SGHNT and CDR2 YYREEE (reference sequence). The CDR3 length is 15 residues. The CDR3 loop reads CASSVGQTFYNEQFF. The DNA for the CDR3 is TGTGCCAGCAGCGTCGGACAGACCTTCTACAATGAGCAGTTCTTC.

The gene calls are TRBV4-3 and TRBJ2-3; maybe TRBD1 (8 bases). The CDR3 covers 17 residues. Trimming left V 4 bases short and J 8 bases short, with 25 bases between. Germline assignment: CDR1 LGHNA and CDR2 YSLEER. In nucleotides, the CDR3 is TGCGCCAGCAGCCCCCAGGGGGCGGGAGATTGGGTGGGTACGCAGTATTTT. Translation gives CASSPQGAGDWVGTQYF.

The CDR3 DNA reads as TGTGCCAGCAGATGGACAGGGACGGGAAACATTCAGTACTTC. It specifies CASRWTGTGNIQYF. The chain links TRBV28 to TRBJ2-4; 8 bases fit TRBD1. With 6 bases clipped from V and 6 bases from J, the junction kept 7 bases outside the gene matches. Germline V gives CDR1 MDHEN, CDR2 SYDVKM. This CDR3 region has 14 residues.